The sequence of this T cell receptor beta chain was determined in a study of T cell responses to AZD1222 COVID-19 vaccine. The study's findings and limits: Repertoires in all cases were sampled only once the peak T cell response had passed.

Clones were sequenced by immunoSEQ multiplex PCR, and TCRdb holds only the in-frame ones, with some missing. The repertoire has fewer than 110,000 clones, 90% of them found once; the top ten carry about 5%. This CDR3 region has 14 residues. Trimming cost V 0 bases and J 6 bases, with 10 bases left between them. The germline gives CDR1 LGHDT, CDR2 YNNKEL (reference sequence). A word on this clone: Its antigen is undetermined.

The rearrangement uses TRBV3-1 (or the pseudogene TRBV3-2) and TRBJ2-3, with D maybe TRBD2 (5 bases). This clonotype was sampled from an adult in good health. The sample here was peripheral blood, taken on day 0 of AZD1222 vaccination. The CDR3: CASSQDLASDTQYF. CDR3 nucleotides: TGTGCCAGCAGCCAAGACCTAGCTTCGGATACGCAGTATTTT.